A selection of T cell receptor beta chains follows, all from one sample in a study of T cells of healthy individuals. TCRdb re-derived calls from the 5' RACE reads in MiXCR, one entry per CDR3 protein. The sample includes 90,000 to 100,000 distinct CDR3 sequences, around 17% of them seen just once. Receptor source: a human donor in good health. CDR3s include the opening cysteine and the closing phenylalanine or tryptophan. A D gene is named only where the DNA matches it firmly. Not all rows give a size; the values are once, few, many and, for expanded clones, a class.

D gene: TRBD1; J gene: TRBJ1-2; V gene: TRBV29-1; clone size: many; CDR3 DNA: TGCAGCGTTGTTCGGACAGGGTCTTCTGGCTACACCTTC; CDR3 protein: CSVVRTGSSGYTF
D gene: TRBD2; J gene: TRBJ2-7; V gene: TRBV20-1; clone size: many; CDR3 DNA: TGCAGTGGGATACTAGCGGGAAATCGCGAGCAGTACTTC; CDR3 protein: CSGILAGNREQYF
D gene: TRBD2; J gene: TRBJ2-3; V gene: TRBV27; clone size: many; CDR3 DNA: TGTGCCAGCAGTTCTCTAGCGGGAGGGCTGGATACGCAGTATTTT; CDR3 protein: CASSSLAGGLDTQYF
D gene: NA; J gene: TRBJ2-3; V gene: TRBV7-2; clone size: NA; CDR3 DNA: TGTGCCAGCGTGAGGGGGGAGACAGATACGCAGTATTTT; CDR3 protein: CASVRGETDTQYF
D gene: TRBD2; J gene: TRBJ2-1; V gene: TRBV25-1; clone size: many; CDR3 DNA: TGTGCCAGCAGTGAATTGGCGGGAGACTACAATGAGCAGTTCTTC; CDR3 protein: CASSELAGDYNEQFF
D gene: NA; J gene: TRBJ1-1; V gene: TRBV27; clone size: NA; CDR3 DNA: TGTGCCAGCAGTCATGGGTCCGGAGGAGCTTTCTTT; CDR3 protein: CASSHGSGGAFF
D gene: NA; J gene: TRBJ2-1; V gene: TRBV7-8; clone size: NA; CDR3 DNA: TGTGCCAGCAGCTTAGCCGTCGATGAGCAGTTCTTC; CDR3 protein: CASSLAVDEQFF
D gene: TRBD2; J gene: TRBJ2-1; V gene: TRBV29-1; clone size: NA; CDR3 DNA: TGCAGCGTTGACAGACTAGCGGGAGGGAGACAACGAGATGAGCAGTTCTTC; CDR3 protein: CSVDRLAGGRQRDEQFF
D gene: NA; J gene: TRBJ1-6; V gene: TRBV10-3; clone size: many; CDR3 DNA: TGTGCCATCAGTGATGGGCCAATAAATTCACCCCTCCACTTT; CDR3 protein: CAISDGPINSPLHF
D gene: NA; J gene: TRBJ2-3; V gene: TRBV5-6; clone size: many; CDR3 DNA: TGTGCCAGCAGTCATGACGGGATTAGCACAGATACGCAGTATTTT; CDR3 protein: CASSHDGISTDTQYF
D gene: TRBD1; J gene: TRBJ1-5; V gene: TRBV30; clone size: few; CDR3 DNA: TGTGCCTGGAGTGTACGCGGGACAGGGGTACAGCATTTT; CDR3 protein: CAWSVRGTGVQHF
D gene: TRBD2; J gene: TRBJ2-1; V gene: TRBV12-3/TRBV12-4; clone size: many; CDR3 DNA: TGTGCCAGCAGTTTAAAAGCGGGAGGCGGGTTCGTGCAGTTCTTC; CDR3 protein: CASSLKAGGGFVQFF
D gene: NA; J gene: TRBJ1-6; V gene: TRBV25-1; clone size: many; CDR3 DNA: TGTGCCAGCAGGAAGGGGCCGAGTTCACCCCTCCACTTT; CDR3 protein: CASRKGPSSPLHF
D gene: NA; J gene: TRBJ2-2; V gene: TRBV4-3; clone size: NA; CDR3 DNA: TGCGCCAGCAGCCGGAACGGGGAGCTGTTTTTT; CDR3 protein: CASSRNGELFF
D gene: NA; J gene: TRBJ2-3; V gene: TRBV18; clone size: many; CDR3 DNA: TGTGCCAGCTCACCACCGGCGGTCACAGATACGCAGTATTTT; CDR3 protein: CASSPPAVTDTQYF
D gene: NA; J gene: TRBJ1-5; V gene: TRBV6-2/TRBV6-3; clone size: NA; CDR3 DNA: TGTGCCAGCAGTTACTCGACGGCAGGGAGTCAGCCCCAGCATTTT; CDR3 protein: CASSYSTAGSQPQHF
D gene: TRBD1; J gene: TRBJ2-7; V gene: TRBV20-1; clone size: once; CDR3 DNA: TGCAGTGCTAGAGATCGCAGGGGGAACAACGAGCAGTACTTC; CDR3 protein: CSARDRRGNNEQYF
D gene: NA; J gene: TRBJ1-5; V gene: TRBV2; clone size: NA; CDR3 DNA: TGTGCCAGCAGTCGACAGGTTAGCAATCAGCCCCAGCATTTT; CDR3 protein: CASSRQVSNQPQHF
D gene: NA; J gene: TRBJ2-2; V gene: TRBV15; clone size: few; CDR3 DNA: TGTGCCACCAGCAGACAATCTTCCACCGGGGAGCTGTTTTTT; CDR3 protein: CATSRQSSTGELFF
D gene: NA; J gene: TRBJ2-7; V gene: TRBV20-1; clone size: many; CDR3 DNA: TGCAGTGCTAGTACGGGGCCCGGGGGTTTTCGCGAGCAGTACTTC; CDR3 protein: CSASTGPGGFREQYF
D gene: NA; J gene: TRBJ1-4; V gene: TRBV4-1; clone size: many; CDR3 DNA: TGCGCCAGCAGCCAACTTAACTCTGAAAAACTGTTTTTT; CDR3 protein: CASSQLNSEKLFF
D gene: NA; J gene: TRBJ2-7; V gene: TRBV6-1; clone size: many; CDR3 DNA: TGTGCCAGCAGCCGGGTTGGCGAGCAGTACTTC; CDR3 protein: CASSRVGEQYF
D gene: NA; J gene: TRBJ2-2; V gene: TRBV6-4; clone size: many; CDR3 DNA: TGTGCCAGCAGTGAGGGCACCGGGGAGCTGTTTTTT; CDR3 protein: CASSEGTGELFF
D gene: TRBD1; J gene: TRBJ2-1; V gene: TRBV6-1; clone size: many; CDR3 DNA: TGTGCCAGCAGTGAATCAGGGGGCAGTTACAATGAGCAGTTCTTC; CDR3 protein: CASSESGGSYNEQFF
D gene: NA; J gene: TRBJ1-5; V gene: TRBV4-1; clone size: few; CDR3 DNA: TGCGCCAGCAGCCATCCGCCCCTTTCGGAGCCCCAGCATTTT; CDR3 protein: CASSHPPLSEPQHF
D gene: NA; J gene: TRBJ2-2; V gene: TRBV11-2; clone size: NA; CDR3 DNA: TGTGCCAGCAGCTCGATCCTACGGGCAGCCAACACCGGGGAGCTGTTTTTT; CDR3 protein: CASSSILRAANTGELFF
D gene: TRBD1; J gene: TRBJ1-2; V gene: TRBV4-2; clone size: few; CDR3 DNA: TGTGCCAGCAGCCAAGCCCGACAGGGCTATGGCTACACCTTC; CDR3 protein: CASSQARQGYGYTF
D gene: NA; J gene: TRBJ1-3; V gene: TRBV28; clone size: NA; CDR3 DNA: TGTGCCAGCAGTTTAGTTACAGGGCTTACTGGAAACACCATATATTTT; CDR3 protein: CASSLVTGLTGNTIYF
D gene: NA; J gene: TRBJ2-5; V gene: TRBV7-2; clone size: many; CDR3 DNA: TGTGCCAGCAGTTTTGAGACCCAGTACTTC; CDR3 protein: CASSFETQYF
D gene: NA; J gene: TRBJ1-5; V gene: TRBV2; clone size: few; CDR3 DNA: TGTGCCAGCAGTCCCACCGACGCATTCAATCAGCCCCAGCATTTT; CDR3 protein: CASSPTDAFNQPQHF
D gene: NA; J gene: TRBJ2-7; V gene: TRBV6-5; clone size: NA; CDR3 DNA: TGTGCCAGCAGCCCGGGGGAGGGGGGCCGTCATGGCGAGCAGTACTTC; CDR3 protein: CASSPGEGGRHGEQYF
D gene: NA; J gene: TRBJ2-5; V gene: TRBV5-1; clone size: NA; CDR3 DNA: TGCACCAGCAGCTTGAGAGGAGGGGAGACCCAGTACTTC; CDR3 protein: CTSSLRGGETQYF
D gene: TRBD1; J gene: TRBJ2-7; V gene: TRBV28; clone size: few; CDR3 DNA: TGTGCCAGCAGTTTGGACTCCGGGACAGGGTACGAGCAGTACTTC; CDR3 protein: CASSLDSGTGYEQYF
D gene: NA; J gene: TRBJ1-2; V gene: TRBV7-2; clone size: NA; CDR3 DNA: TGTGCCAGCAGCTTAGGGGAGGGTTCAGGCTACAACTTC; CDR3 protein: CASSLGEGSGYNF
D gene: NA; J gene: TRBJ1-5; V gene: TRBV9; clone size: many; CDR3 DNA: TGTGCCAGCAGCGTGGGAAGCAATCAGCCCCAGCATTTT; CDR3 protein: CASSVGSNQPQHF
D gene: NA; J gene: TRBJ2-1; V gene: TRBV19; clone size: few; CDR3 DNA: TGTGCCAGTTCAACCCGGAGGGCCATCTCCGATGAGCAGTTCTTC; CDR3 protein: CASSTRRAISDEQFF
D gene: TRBD2; J gene: TRBJ2-5; V gene: TRBV27; clone size: many; CDR3 DNA: TGTGCCAGTCAGAGCGGGGTGTTCGAGACCCAGTACTTC; CDR3 protein: CASQSGVFETQYF
D gene: NA; J gene: TRBJ2-3; V gene: TRBV11-2; clone size: few; CDR3 DNA: TGTGCCAGCAGCTTATGGGCCCCTTCCCCCAAAACGCAGTATTTT; CDR3 protein: CASSLWAPSPKTQYF
D gene: NA; J gene: TRBJ2-7; V gene: TRBV28; clone size: NA; CDR3 DNA: TGTGCCAGCAGTTTGTACAACTACGAGCAGTACTTC; CDR3 protein: CASSLYNYEQYF
D gene: NA; J gene: TRBJ1-1; V gene: TRBV7-9; clone size: few; CDR3 DNA: TGTGCCAGCAGTGAGTGGGAGCTGACTGAAGCTTTCTTT; CDR3 protein: CASSEWELTEAFF